The text below deals with one T cell receptor (beta chain). Its antigen is not known. Method: immunoSEQ multiplex PCR; TCRdb's copy keeps in-frame clones and lacks some. The sample includes 90,000 to 100,000 clones, 75% to 90% of them seen just once. The CDR3 loop spans 13 amino acids. Germline assignment: CDR1 GTSNPN and CDR2 SVGIG (reference sequence). V was shortened by 4 bases and J by 0 bases, with 9 bases between the two germline ends. This sample stems from a study of OX40 agonist ivuxolimab in advanced cancers. In the study overall: Treatment received earlier with anti-PD-1, anti-PD-L1 or anti-CTLA-4 agents was allowed, and less than 45% had some. Partial responses were achieved by three patients, of whom one had hepatocellular carcinoma and two had cutaneous melanoma. Study-level results: There was clonal expansion of CD4+ and CD8+ blood T cells by week 6 at 0.1 to 3.0 mg/kg.

This material consisted of CD4+ or CD8+ T cells sorted from blood, taken in a trial of the OX40 agonist ivuxolimab. This chain joins TRBV30 and TRBJ1-1; unclear D gene. The TCR originated in an adult with an advanced solid tumor such as melanoma, head and neck, liver or kidney cancer. This chain's CDR3 is CAWNNPLNTEAFF. The CDR3 DNA reads TGTGCCTGGAACAACCCCCTGAACACTGAAGCTTTCTTT.